The clone carrying this T cell receptor beta chain was recorded a few times. Its antigen is not identified. RNA transcripts were the template for amplifying TCR beta CDR3 regions. When the TCR CDR3 underwent first-round RT-PCR, the HTBI primer set was used. TCRdb re-called the multiplex PCR reads through MiXCR, storing one row per CDR3 protein. The data show some 300,000 distinct CDR3 sequences, more than 10% seen once. This sample was taken from a study of T cells in Graves' hyperthyroidism and ophthalmopathy. As for the study in general: The blood sample was taken at first diagnosis, before treatment began. General observations from the study: Ophthalmopathy stood apart from stable hyperthyroidism in a 13 V-J model.

Germline CDR1 reads DFQATT; CDR2 reads SNEGSKA (reference sequence). V was trimmed by 3 bases and J by 2 bases, leaving 5 bases between them. The CDR3 sequence is 12 residues long. Sequencing used blood. The chain is built from TRBV20-1 and TRBJ1-3; D not resolved. The sequence derives from a woman younger than 45 with Graves' hyperthyroidism that later progressed to Graves' ophthalmopathy. CDR3: CSARNTGNTIYF. The CDR3 DNA is TGCAGTGCTAGGAATACTGGAAACACCATATATTTT.